Many counts were recorded for the clone carrying this T cell receptor beta chain. Its antigen is not identified. Trimming removed 2 bases from V and 4 bases from J, with 8 bases in between. Germline V gene sequence: CDR1 MNHNY, CDR2 SVGAGI (reference sequence). The CDR3 contains 13 residues. The data were taken from a study of Graves' ophthalmopathy and Graves' hyperthyroidism. Overall study results and limits: Among thyroid clonotypes expanded above 0.001 frequency, most also appeared in blood.

Amplified material comprised TCR beta CDR3 regions derived from RNA transcripts. An opening RT-PCR round employed HTBI primers and preceded a second-round multiplex PCR. TCRdb called the multiplex PCR reads again in MiXCR, with one record for every CDR3 protein. The sample records about 50,000 distinct CDR3 sequences, roughly 46% being singletons. An approximately 9.8 ml volume of fresh peripheral blood provided the PBMCs. Sequenced: peripheral blood. This sequence joins TRBV6-6 and TRBJ2-5, with D possibly being TRBD1 or TRBD2 (5 bases each). The receptor's source is an adult woman with Graves' ophthalmopathy. CDR3 DNA sequence: TGTGCCAGCAGTTACGCTGGGGGAGAGACCCAGTACTTC. It encodes CASSYAGGETQYF.